A selection of T cell receptor beta chains follows, all from one sample in a study of memory CD4+ T cells and cytomegalovirus serostatus. The protocol was immunoSEQ multiplex PCR, while the TCRdb copy is restricted to in-frame clones and leaves out a portion. This sample carries some 39,000 clones, roughly 83% of them seen once, and the ten largest clones take 0.65% to 0.85%. The material sequenced was memory CD4+ T cells from blood. These receptors all come from an adult in good health and CMV-seronegative. The CDR3 runs from the conserved cysteine through the conserved F or W.

TRBJ2-1	TRBV5-1	CASSLTGGNYNEQFF
TRBJ1-1	TRBV7-2	CASSSRGRTEAFF
TRBJ1-2	TRBV7-2	CASSPRTGEMGGYTF
TRBJ1-5	TRBV5-1	CASSSGQDSNQPQHF
TRBJ1-4	TRBV5-6	CASSLAGGGEKLFF
TRBJ2-3	TRBV25-1	CASSETDTQYF
TRBJ2-3	TRBV6-1	CASSVEGGRSDTQYF
TRBJ2-3	TRBV27	CASSWDRGTDTQYF
TRBJ2-1	TRBV25-1	CASSIGTVSNTNEQFF
TRBJ2-7	TRBV5-1	CASSSAGLQSYEQYF
TRBJ1-5	TRBV19	CASNDRDNQPQHF
TRBJ2-7	TRBV28	CASSFIAGVPYEQYF
TRBJ1-5	TRBV12-5	CASGLGSNQPQHF
TRBJ1-1	TRBV30	CAWGGQGFTEAFF
TRBJ1-4	TRBV29-1	CSVTRDSSTNEKLFF
TRBJ2-3	TRBV28	CAGGGGGTQYF
TRBJ2-3	TRBV7-2	CASSFPISDTQYF
TRBJ2-3	TRBV4-3	CASSQGGTGMTDTQYF
TRBJ2-1	TRBV29-1	CSKGAGSGGEQFF
TRBJ2-1	TRBV5-1	CASSKDSPGEQFF
TRBJ1-3	TRBV30	CAWSVGPRVGNTIYF
TRBJ1-4	TRBV6-1	CASSEQTGGGEKLFF
TRBJ2-5	TRBV7-3	CASSLSGGETQYF
TRBJ1-6	TRBV30	CAWRAGGRVPLHF
TRBJ2-3	TRBV25-1	CASSVLGGNTDTQYF
TRBJ1-1	TRBV5-1	CASSLSPLLAESGTEAFF
TRBJ2-5	TRBV30	CAWSVPGGGSRGTQYF
TRBJ2-7	TRBV20-1	CSASLGDEQYF
TRBJ2-1	TRBV7-9	CASSLGEERPFF
TRBJ2-5	TRBV7-9	CASSTRIQETQYF
TRBJ1-1	TRBV21-1	CASTRSFSTEAFF
TRBJ2-3	TRBV11-2	CASSSLRGGTDTQYF
TRBJ1-2	TRBV7-2	CASSLQQGADGYTF
TRBJ1-1	TRBV2	CASILSWVSTEAFF
TRBJ2-7	TRBV10-3	CAISVGGQSAEQYF
TRBJ2-2	TRBV2	CASSETTSNTGELFF
TRBJ1-1	TRBV27	CASSIRGQTGSTEAFF
TRBJ2-1	TRBV5-1	CASGDRPAYNEQFF
TRBJ2-6	TRBV4-1	CASSPRTESGANVLTF
TRBJ2-2	TRBV7-7	CASSQTVFGELFF
TRBJ1-3	TRBV6-1	CASSEGGGSGNTIYF
TRBJ2-5	TRBV18	CASSPLRSEETQYF
TRBJ2-7	TRBV7-6	CASSSSPVQGGEQYF
TRBJ2-7	TRBV6-5	CASSAKGSLSYEQYF
TRBJ1-2	TRBV11-2	CASSIEGRPLYGYTF
TRBJ1-4	TRBV6-6	CASSRGVNEKLFF
TRBJ2-3	TRBV5-6	CASSSVADTQYF
TRBJ1-5	TRBV2	CASSERGGNQPQHF
TRBJ2-7	TRBV5-6	CASSAGTGLREQYF
TRBJ2-3	TRBV5-6	CASSQGDTQYF
TRBJ1-6	TRBV5-1	CASSLGGWNSPLHF
TRBJ1-2	TRBV5-4	CASSLKGGAANYGYTF
TRBJ1-1	TRBV2	CASGGGRTEAFF
TRBJ2-5	TRBV5-3	CARSPGTRRTQYF